These T cell receptor beta chains were read from a single sample in a study of blood T cells in healthy people across ages. TCRdb used MiXCR to reprocess the 5' RACE reads, holding one entry per CDR3 protein. The sample includes around 800,000 distinct CDR3 sequences, 25% to 30% of them seen just once. These data are also associated with another study on T cells of mothers and their children.

Input material: blood. The receptors here all came from a boy between 10 and 17 years old in good health. Each CDR3 is given with its conserved first and last residue. Each record gives: CDR3 length, D gene, clone size, V gene, J gene, CDR3 DNA, CDR3 protein. A D gene is named only where the DNA matches it firmly. Size is omitted from some rows. Given values are once, few, many or a class for expanded clones.

CDR3 length: 21; D gene: .; clone size: .; V gene: TRBV21-1; J gene: TRBJ2-7; CDR3 DNA: TGTGCCAGCAGCCCCGTCCGGGACAGGAGTTTCGGACGACCTCTCTCCTACGAGCAGTACTTC; CDR3 protein: CASSPVRDRSFGRPLSYEQYF
CDR3 length: 19; D gene: .; clone size: .; V gene: TRBV18; J gene: TRBJ1-2; CDR3 DNA: TGTGCCAGCTCACCTACCAGCAAGCAGGGAGGAGAGGAGGGCTATGGCTACACCTTC; CDR3 protein: CASSPTSKQGGEEGYGYTF
CDR3 length: 14; D gene: .; clone size: .; V gene: TRBV5-1; J gene: TRBJ1-6; CDR3 DNA: TGCGCCAGCAGCTTGGATCGGGAAAATTCACCCCTCCACTTT; CDR3 protein: CASSLDRENSPLHF
CDR3 length: 14; D gene: .; clone size: few; V gene: TRBV28; J gene: TRBJ1-4; CDR3 DNA: TGTGCCAGCAGCATCCCAGGGGTTAATGAAAAACTGTTTTTT; CDR3 protein: CASSIPGVNEKLFF
CDR3 length: 16; D gene: .; clone size: .; V gene: TRBV7-6; J gene: TRBJ2-3; CDR3 DNA: TGTGCCAGCAGCTTAGGTTACGGGGGCGGGACAGATACGCAGTATTTT; CDR3 protein: CASSLGYGGGTDTQYF
CDR3 length: 13; D gene: TRBD1; clone size: few; V gene: TRBV30; J gene: TRBJ1-4; CDR3 DNA: TGTGCCTCCTCCGGGACAGTCCGGGAAAAACTGTTTTTT; CDR3 protein: CASSGTVREKLFF
CDR3 length: 14; D gene: .; clone size: few; V gene: TRBV6-2/TRBV6-3; J gene: TRBJ2-5; CDR3 DNA: TGTGCCAGCAGTTACCCAGCCCGATGGGAGACCCAGTACTTC; CDR3 protein: CASSYPARWETQYF
CDR3 length: 14; D gene: TRBD2; clone size: .; V gene: TRBV6-6; J gene: TRBJ2-3; CDR3 DNA: TGTGCCAGCAGTTATGTCCAGCGGGGTGATACGCAGTATTTT; CDR3 protein: CASSYVQRGDTQYF
CDR3 length: 17; D gene: .; clone size: few; V gene: TRBV21-1; J gene: TRBJ2-5; CDR3 DNA: TGTGCCAGCAGCAAAGATATCATCCGGGGGCACCAAGAGACCCAGTACTTC; CDR3 protein: CASSKDIIRGHQETQYF
CDR3 length: 13; D gene: TRBD1; clone size: .; V gene: TRBV6-6; J gene: TRBJ2-1; CDR3 DNA: TGTGCCAGCAGTTACGACAGGGGGACTGAGCAGTTCTTC; CDR3 protein: CASSYDRGTEQFF
CDR3 length: 16; D gene: .; clone size: few; V gene: TRBV27; J gene: TRBJ2-3; CDR3 DNA: TGTGCCAGCAGCCCAAAAGTCAGGGTAGGCACAGATACGCAGTATTTT; CDR3 protein: CASSPKVRVGTDTQYF
CDR3 length: 15; D gene: TRBD1; clone size: .; V gene: TRBV29-1; J gene: TRBJ2-5; CDR3 DNA: TGCAGCGTCGGACTGGGACAGGCTGTCCAAGAGACCCAGTACTTC; CDR3 protein: CSVGLGQAVQETQYF
CDR3 length: 11; D gene: .; clone size: .; V gene: TRBV10-3; J gene: TRBJ2-1; CDR3 DNA: TGTGCCTGCGGGACAGTCGATGAGCAGTTCTTC; CDR3 protein: CACGTVDEQFF
CDR3 length: 15; D gene: .; clone size: .; V gene: TRBV12-3/TRBV12-4; J gene: TRBJ2-5; CDR3 DNA: TGTGCCAGCAGGGGACCGAAGAAAGGGGGGGAGACCCAGTACTTC; CDR3 protein: CASRGPKKGGETQYF
CDR3 length: 18; D gene: TRBD2; clone size: .; V gene: TRBV3-1; J gene: TRBJ2-6; CDR3 DNA: TGTGCCAGCAGCACCAATAGCGGGGGGGCAACTGGGGCCAACGTCCTGACTTTC; CDR3 protein: CASSTNSGGATGANVLTF
CDR3 length: 16; D gene: .; clone size: few; V gene: TRBV3-1; J gene: TRBJ1-1; CDR3 DNA: TGTGCCAGCAGCCAAGTATACAGGGATGCGAACACTGAAGCTTTCTTT; CDR3 protein: CASSQVYRDANTEAFF
CDR3 length: 13; D gene: .; clone size: once; V gene: TRBV6-5; J gene: TRBJ1-2; CDR3 DNA: TGTGCCAGCAGTTACTCGACCGGGGATGGCTACACCTTC; CDR3 protein: CASSYSTGDGYTF
CDR3 length: 11; D gene: .; clone size: .; V gene: TRBV6-2/TRBV6-3; J gene: TRBJ2-5; CDR3 DNA: TGTGCCAGCAGTTACTGGTGGACCCAGTACTTC; CDR3 protein: CASSYWWTQYF
CDR3 length: 15; D gene: .; clone size: .; V gene: TRBV5-1; J gene: TRBJ2-5; CDR3 DNA: TGCGCCAGCAGCAATAAAGGGACCTCGGTGGAGACCCAGTGCTTC; CDR3 protein: CASSNKGTSVETQCF
CDR3 length: 13; D gene: .; clone size: .; V gene: TRBV19; J gene: TRBJ1-5; CDR3 DNA: TGTGCCAGTAGTATTTCGCGCAATCAGCCCCAGCATTTT; CDR3 protein: CASSISRNQPQHF
CDR3 length: 13; D gene: TRBD2; clone size: .; V gene: TRBV10-3; J gene: TRBJ2-7; CDR3 DNA: TGTGCCATCAGAACGGGAGGGTCCTACGAGCAGTACTTC; CDR3 protein: CAIRTGGSYEQYF
CDR3 length: 17; D gene: .; clone size: .; V gene: TRBV5-1; J gene: TRBJ1-1; CDR3 DNA: TGCGCCAGCGCCTCTAAATTAAACAGCGCCATGAACACTGAAGCTTTCTTT; CDR3 protein: CASASKLNSAMNTEAFF
CDR3 length: 12; D gene: .; clone size: .; V gene: TRBV10-3; J gene: TRBJ1-1; CDR3 DNA: TGTGCCATCAGGTCAGGGGAGACTGAAGCTTTCTTT; CDR3 protein: CAIRSGETEAFF
CDR3 length: 16; D gene: .; clone size: .; V gene: TRBV10-3; J gene: TRBJ2-2; CDR3 DNA: TGTGCCATCAGTGAGTCGTGGGGCGCTGGCACCGGGGAGCTGTTTTTT; CDR3 protein: CAISESWGAGTGELFF
CDR3 length: 19; D gene: TRBD2; clone size: few; V gene: TRBV6-5; J gene: TRBJ2-2; CDR3 DNA: TGTGCCAGCAGTCACGGACTAGCGGGGGCCGTAGGCGGGAGCGGGGAGCTGTTTTTT; CDR3 protein: CASSHGLAGAVGGSGELFF
CDR3 length: 14; D gene: .; clone size: .; V gene: TRBV13; J gene: TRBJ2-1; CDR3 DNA: TGTGCCAGCAGCGTTGCCGGGACACGGCGGGGGCAGTTCTTC; CDR3 protein: CASSVAGTRRGQFF
CDR3 length: 15; D gene: .; clone size: .; V gene: TRBV12-3/TRBV12-4; J gene: TRBJ2-3; CDR3 DNA: TGTGCCAGCAGTTTTACGGGCGGGGGCACAGATACGCAGTATTTT; CDR3 protein: CASSFTGGGTDTQYF
CDR3 length: 13; D gene: .; clone size: few; V gene: TRBV5-5; J gene: TRBJ2-7; CDR3 DNA: TGTGCCAGCAGCCAGAGACCCTCCGGCGAGCAGTACTTC; CDR3 protein: CASSQRPSGEQYF
CDR3 length: 14; D gene: TRBD1; clone size: .; V gene: TRBV15; J gene: TRBJ2-1; CDR3 DNA: TGTGCCACCAGCAGATCGGACAGGCCAAATGAGCAGTTCTTC; CDR3 protein: CATSRSDRPNEQFF
CDR3 length: 16; D gene: .; clone size: many; V gene: TRBV9; J gene: TRBJ2-7; CDR3 DNA: TGTGCCAGCAGCGTAGATCGGTGGGCCTCCTTATACGAGCAGTACTTC; CDR3 protein: CASSVDRWASLYEQYF
CDR3 length: 14; D gene: .; clone size: .; V gene: TRBV29-1; J gene: TRBJ1-3; CDR3 DNA: TGCAGCGTTGCTGAGAGAGCCTCTGGAAACACCATATATTTT; CDR3 protein: CSVAERASGNTIYF
CDR3 length: 13; D gene: .; clone size: many; V gene: TRBV29-1; J gene: TRBJ2-4; CDR3 DNA: TGCAGCGGGAAAGGGGGGGACGACAACATTCAGTACTTC; CDR3 protein: CSGKGGDDNIQYF
CDR3 length: 15; D gene: TRBD1; clone size: .; V gene: TRBV12-3/TRBV12-4; J gene: TRBJ2-5; CDR3 DNA: TGTGCCAGCAGTTCCCGACAGGGGGTAGGAGAGACCCAGTACTTC; CDR3 protein: CASSSRQGVGETQYF
CDR3 length: 16; D gene: .; clone size: .; V gene: TRBV11-2; J gene: TRBJ2-7; CDR3 DNA: TGTGCCAGCAGCTTAGTTACCGGGACCACCTCCTACGAGCAGTACTTC; CDR3 protein: CASSLVTGTTSYEQYF
CDR3 length: 15; D gene: TRBD1; clone size: few; V gene: TRBV7-8; J gene: TRBJ2-7; CDR3 DNA: TGTGCCAGCAGCTCGGCCTACAGGGGAGCCTACGAGCAGTACTTC; CDR3 protein: CASSSAYRGAYEQYF
CDR3 length: 14; D gene: .; clone size: .; V gene: TRBV5-1; J gene: TRBJ2-7; CDR3 DNA: TGCGCCAGCAGCTTTGGTAGGGGACCCTACGAGCAGTACTTC; CDR3 protein: CASSFGRGPYEQYF
CDR3 length: 14; D gene: .; clone size: few; V gene: TRBV7-3; J gene: TRBJ2-2; CDR3 DNA: TGTGCCAGCAGCCCCCCCGGCCGACCCGGGGAGCTGTTTTTT; CDR3 protein: CASSPPGRPGELFF
CDR3 length: 16; D gene: TRBD2; clone size: few; V gene: TRBV20-1; J gene: TRBJ2-7; CDR3 DNA: TGCAGTGCTAGCGGGCTAGCGGGGGAAAGCTCCTACGAGCAGTACTTC; CDR3 protein: CSASGLAGESSYEQYF
CDR3 length: 12; D gene: .; clone size: few; V gene: TRBV20-1; J gene: TRBJ2-3; CDR3 DNA: TGCAGTGCTAGAGATCCGGCAGATACGCAGTATTTT; CDR3 protein: CSARDPADTQYF
CDR3 length: 13; D gene: TRBD2; clone size: .; V gene: TRBV2; J gene: TRBJ2-5; CDR3 DNA: TGTGCCAGCGGCTTCGCGGGGGTAGAGACCCAGTACTTC; CDR3 protein: CASGFAGVETQYF